This T cell receptor (beta chain) was captured in a study of T cells expressing NK-cell markers. TCRdb reprocessed the 5' RACE reads and keeps a single row for each CDR3 protein, giving no DNA. This sample's table has 400,000 to 450,000 distinct CDR3 sequences. The germline gives CDR1 DFQATT, CDR2 SNEGSKA (reference sequence). The CDR3 contains 16 residues. This TCR derives from a woman aged 18 to 75 in good health. The chain carries TRBV20-1 and TRBJ2-7; TCRdb selects TRBD2, and the lack of DNA leaves this call unchecked. Sequencing was carried out using blood T cells: a sorted CD56 or NKG2C T cell subset, CD4+ or CD8+ T cells, or bulk PBMC T cells (not recorded which). CDR3 in amino acids: CSASSGIAGLIYEQYF.